The entry below gives a single TCR beta chain sequence along with its context. Its matching antigen is unknown. V shed 7 bases and J 0 bases; nucleotides not matched to a gene: 5. The CDR3 totals 15 residues. The germline CDR1 and CDR2 sequences are LNHDA and SQIVND (reference sequence). Some clones are missing from TCRdb's copy, which holds only in-frame ones; the method was immunoSEQ multiplex PCR. The table shows roughly 180,000 clones, with around 93% occurring only once. The data were taken from a study of T cell responses to AZD1222 COVID-19 vaccine. For the study at large: Second-dose intervals of approximately 4 or approximately 12 weeks were pooled. Study results and caveats: Spike regions recognized by vaccine-associated CD4 TCRs spanned the protein, led by 160-218 and 743-854. Spike-specific TCR breadth and depth went up after people got two AZD1222 doses.

This TCR was sampled from an adult in good health. The chain uses TRBV19 and TRBJ2-3; 9 bases are shared with TRBD1. Sequencing used peripheral blood, obtained on day 0 of AZD1222 vaccination. The CDR3 DNA follows: TGTGCCAGTAACGACAGGGGGACTAGCACAGATACGCAGTATTTT. This gives the protein CASNDRGTSTDTQYF.